The T cell receptor (beta chain) under discussion was sequenced for a study of untreated major depressive disorder (dated by TCRdb to 2016 to 2018). For the study in its entirety: This cross-sectional case-control study compared T cell phenotype and TCR repertoire between antidepressant-free major depressive disorder patients and individually matched non-depressed controls. Broad study findings and their caveats: The sequencing comparisons used one-tailed planned tests on only three preselected Vbeta families. Because of strict matching and exclusion criteria, the study sample was comparatively small, which limits how generalizable the findings are.

Every depressed patient was matched in pairs with a non-depressed control on sex, age, current smoking status and body mass index. European descent was reported for all participants. Controls had no mood disorder either currently or in their lifetime and had a Quick Inventory of Depressive Symptoms-Self Report score of 5 or lower. Major medical conditions, Axis I/II comorbidities, regular medication or illicit drug use, and drinking over 100 g alcohol a week were all grounds for excluding any participant. Around 31 ml of peripheral blood was drawn into EDTA tubes from each participant. Using the BD IMag Human CD4 T Lymphocyte Enrichment Set, CD4+ T cells were purified from thawed PBMCs via magnetic negative selection. The CD4+ enrichment method typically yielded around 94% purity as confirmed by flow cytometry. A subgroup of a few case-control pairs, chosen blind to the chemokine receptor expression and flow-cytometric repertoire skewing results, underwent TCRbeta sequencing. Every blood sample was taken in the morning at 8:00 a.m., and Ficoll-Hypaque gradient centrifugation was used to isolate PBMCs. PBMCs were cryopreserved by gradual cooling to -80 degrees C and were kept in liquid nitrogen until assay.

In regard to this clone: Its binding antigen is unknown. Nothing much larger sits one base from this clone, and base qualities are not available.

The Qiagen DNeasy Blood and Tissue Kit was used to extract total genomic DNA from the purified CD4+ T cells. Using immunoSEQ immunosequencing protocols, the TCRbeta CDR3 region, as defined by IMGT, was amplified and sequenced. The original pipeline was this. Raw sequence data were preprocessed by the immunoSEQ service for PCR and sequencing error correction. The sequence data were loaded into the immunoSEQ Analyzer and then analyzed further using VDJtools v1.0.7. The paired Wilcoxon signed-rank test was used to test for differences between patients and controls. As stored in TCRdb, this immuneACCESS dataset retains in-frame rearrangements with V and J assigned. A fraction of the clones does not appear; measured against another copy, unresolved V genes explain less than half of the discrepancy, and the remainder lacks a known reason. V and J calls and clone size follow that table, whereas D and trimming were derived from the DNA. For this sample the table gives 20,000 to 25,000 clones, of which around 93% were detected only once. The ten largest clonotypes hold 0.25% to 0.35% of the sample.

The clonotype originates from a man aged 25-45 years in good health. Sequencing used CD4+ T cells from PBMCs.

Here the CDR3 is given as CASSIGLLQQFF. In nucleotide form, the sequence is TGTGCCAGTAGTATAGGACTGCTACAGCAGTTCTTC. The rearranged chain carries TRBV19 and TRBJ2-1, with the D gene not confidently named. Per the germline V gene (reference sequence), LNHDA is the CDR1 and SQIVND is the CDR2. The CDR3, cysteine through phenylalanine, is 12 amino acids long. Kept here is only the CDR3 DNA, which spans 36 bases and is read in frame from base 1. The junction shows trimming of 1 base on V and 11 bases on J, plus 9 bases between the germline ends.